Shown below are 31 T cell receptor beta chains from a single sample sequenced in a study of T cells of healthy individuals. From the 5' RACE reads, TCRdb called clonotypes with MiXCR, one entry per CDR3 protein. The sample holds around 79,000 distinct CDR3 sequences, approximately 5.4% seen once. The origin of the receptors is a female donor in good health.

Many counts were recorded for this clonotype. V usage is TRBV7-2 and J usage is TRBJ2-6; 8 bases match TRBD2. This CDR3 region has 18 residues. V lost 0 bases, J lost 0 bases, and 4 bases stayed unmatched. The germline V gene encodes CDR1 SGHTA and CDR2 FQGNSA. The CDR3 DNA reads TGTGCCAGCAGCTTAGCGGGCGGGAGGAGCTCTGGGGCCAACGTCCTGACTTTC. Its protein product is CASSLAGGRSSGANVLTF.

This clonotype has at least ten counts. The chain couples TRBV7-2 to TRBJ1-3; possibly TRBD1 for D (6 bases). The V gene's germline CDR1 is SGHTA and CDR2 FQGNSA. This CDR3 spans 16 amino acids. V gave up 6 bases and J gave up 2 bases, with 17 bases separating them. CDR3 amino acids: CASSRGGGFPGNTIYF. The CDR3 coding sequence is TGTGCCAGCAGTCGAGGGGGGGGATTTCCTGGAAACACCATATATTTT.

Note on this clonotype: This clone may be a read error of a much larger clone one base away. The conserved closing phenylalanine or tryptophan is absent in this CDR3, likely reflecting a read error. The J gene is TRBJ2-7, the V gene TRBV10-2; tentative D call: TRBD1 (6 bases). Looked up from germline, CDR1 is WSHSY and CDR2 is SAAADI. There are 14 residues in the CDR3. Trimming shortened V by 10 bases and J by 5 bases, and 21 bases separated the two germline ends. The chain's CDR3 is CATTPTGTLDEQYC. The CDR3 nucleotides are TGCGCCACCACCCCAACAGGGACATTGGACGAGCAGTACTGC.

The table lists this clonotype with many counts. Written as DNA, the CDR3 is TGTGCCAGTAGTACGCCTAGGGGGCAAGAGACCCAGTACTTC. It translates to CASSTPRGQETQYF. This chain uses TRBV19 with TRBJ2-5; a possible D gene is TRBD1 (6 bases). The length of the CDR3 is 14 residues. V was clipped by 4 bases and J by 2 bases, with 11 bases between them. Germline CDR1 and CDR2: LNHDA and SQIVND (reference sequence). The full variable domain, rest sourced from reference TRBV19 and TRBJ2-5, is DGGITQSPKYLFRKEGQNVTLSCEQNLNHDAMYWYRQDPGQGLRLIYYSQIVNDFQKGDIAEGYSVSREKKESFPLTVTSAQKNPTAFYLCASSTPRGQETQYFGPGTRLLVL.

This clonotype was found a few times. This chain uses TRBV7-2 with TRBJ1-2; no reliable D call. Trimming removed 2 bases at V and 7 bases at J, with 11 bases between. CDR1 and CDR2 (germline): SGHTA, FQGNSA. This CDR3 has 13 residues. The CDR3 DNA sequence: TGTGCCAGCAGCTTATCCCAGGTACCTGGCTACACCTTC. Its translation: CASSLSQVPGYTF.

The table lists this clonotype with many counts. The J gene is TRBJ2-7, the V gene TRBV7-8, with D perhaps TRBD2 (6 bases). Germline-derived CDR1 and CDR2 are SGHVS and FQNEAQ. The CDR3 spans 18 residues. Trimming removed 0 bases at V and 3 bases at J, with 21 bases between. In DNA form, the CDR3 reads TGTGCCAGCAGCTTAGCGTTTGCCTTCCCAGCGGGTCTCTACGAGCAGTACTTC. Amino acids: CASSLAFAFPAGLYEQYF.

This clonotype has just a few counts. CDR3 sequence reads: CASSLDSSDTQYF. The DNA of the CDR3 is TGTGCCAGCAGTTTGGACAGTTCAGATACGCAGTATTTT. The J gene is TRBJ2-3, the V gene TRBV6-6; possibly TRBD1 for D (6 bases). The V end was cut by 4 bases, the J end by 4 bases, with 9 bases between. Germline V gene data show CDR1 as MNHNY and CDR2 as SVGAGI (reference sequence). The CDR3 length is 13 residues.

This rearrangement joins TRBV20-1 to TRBJ2-1; TRBD2 agrees at 7 bases. The CDR3 spans 16 residues. V was pared by 0 bases and J by 2 bases, with 7 bases of the junction left unmatched. The V gene's germline CDR1 is DFQATT and CDR2 SNEGSKA (reference sequence). Written as DNA, the CDR3 is TGCAGTGCTAGAGACTCCGGGACTAAAGCCTACAATGAGCAGTTCTTC. It encodes CSARDSGTKAYNEQFF.

This clonotype was seen at least ten times. This sequence joins TRBV3-1 and TRBJ2-5; TRBD2 matches at 9 bases. V shed 4 bases and J 7 bases; nucleotides not matched to a gene: 22. Looked up from germline, CDR1 is LGHDT and CDR2 is YNNKEL (reference sequence). The CDR3 is 19 residues long. CDR3 bases: TGTGCCAGCAGCCGCCGTTTGACTAGCGGAGAAATTAGGAGGGTGACCCAGTACTTC. This sequence encodes CASSRRLTSGEIRRVTQYF.

With respect to this clonotype: Germline and junction disagree at one end, which may indicate a read error. The chain couples TRBV13 to TRBJ2-3, with TRBD1 matching 9 bases. The germline V gene encodes CDR1 PRHDT and CDR2 FYEKMQ (reference sequence). CDR3 size: 14 residues. DNA of the CDR3: TGTGTCAGCAGCACAGGGGGCGGCACAGATACGCAGTATTTT. Translated, it gives CVSSTGGGTDTQYF. The full variable domain, rest sourced from reference TRBV13 and TRBJ2-3, is AAGVIQSPRHLIKEKRETATLKCYPIPRHDTVYWYQQGPGQDPQFLISFYEKMQSDKGSIPDRFSAQQFSDYHSELNMSSLELGDSALYFCVSSTGGGTDTQYFGPGTRLTVL.

This clonotype was seen at least ten times. The chain joins TRBV7-8 to TRBJ1-5, with D unclear. Germline loops: CDR1 SGHVS, CDR2 FQNEAQ. The CDR3 contains 16 residues. The V and J ends lost 1 base and 1 base respectively, with 11 bases between them. As DNA, the CDR3 is TGTGCCAGCAGCTTAGACCCGTCAGAAAGCAATCAGCCCCAGCATTTT. It codes for CASSLDPSESNQPQHF.

The table lists this clonotype with many counts. The chain carries TRBV4-2 and TRBJ1-3; D uncertain. Germline values: CDR1 LGHNA, CDR2 YNFKEQ. This CDR3 is built from 16 residues. With 0 bases removed from V and 0 bases from J, the gap between germline ends came to 9 bases. The CDR3 DNA reads as TGTGCCAGCAGCCAAGATCTAACGGACTCTGGAAACACCATATATTTT. Translating it yields CASSQDLTDSGNTIYF.

This clonotype came up many times. This chain uses TRBV25-1 with TRBJ2-7; 9 bases fit TRBD1. After removal of 7 bases from V and 4 bases from J, the junction contained 11 bases not matched to a gene. In germline, CDR1 is MGHDK, CDR2 SYGVNS. The CDR3 is 15 amino acids. CDR3 DNA sequence: TGTGCCAGCACCTACTCCGGGACAGGGCGGTACGAGCAGTACTTC. Amino acid sequence: CASTYSGTGRYEQYF.

This clonotype showed up many times. The J gene is TRBJ2-7, the V gene TRBV12-3 or TRBV12-4; 9 nucleotides line up with TRBD1. The CDR3 has 15 residues. Trimming at V came to 4 bases and at J to 6 bases, leaving 10 bases not matched to a gene. CDR3 protein: CASSSSGTGSREQYF. The CDR3, as DNA: TGTGCCAGCAGTTCCTCCGGGACAGGGTCCCGCGAGCAGTACTTC.

This clonotype was observed a handful of times. The CDR3 here is CATRRDANNEQFF. The DNA for the CDR3 is TGTGCCACCAGACGGGACGCCAACAATGAGCAGTTCTTC. The chain employs TRBV24-1 and TRBJ2-1, with D perhaps assigned TRBD1 or TRBD2 (5 bases each). Germline values: CDR1 KGHDR, CDR2 SFDVKD. V gave up 7 bases and J gave up 5 bases, with 11 bases separating them. This CDR3 spans 13 amino acids.

Many counts were recorded for this clonotype. V and J are TRBV11-2 and TRBJ2-5; 10 nucleotides agree with TRBD2. Per the germline V gene, CDR1 is SGHAT and CDR2 is FQNNGV. CDR3 length: 15 residues. The trim removed 0 bases at V and 4 bases at J, leaving 2 bases unmatched. The CDR3 DNA follows: TGTGCCAGCAGCTTAGAGTCTAGCGGGAGAGAGACCCAGTACTTC. Encoded protein: CASSLESSGRETQYF. The entire variable domain, with the rest obtained from reference TRBV11-2 and TRBJ2-5, is as follows: EAGVAQSPRYKIIEKRQSVAFWCNPISGHATLYWYQQILGQGPKLLIQFQNNGVVDDSQLPKDRFSAERLKGVDSTLKIQPAKLEDSAVYLCASSLESSGRETQYFGPGTRLLVL.

This clonotype was observed many times. The chain links TRBV18 to TRBJ1-3, with D possibly TRBD1 on 5 matching bases. V lost 3 bases to trimming and J lost 0 bases, with 12 bases between them. The CDR3 has 16 residues. CDR1 KGHSH and CDR2 LQKENI come from the germline V gene. The CDR3 loop is CASSPGEASSGNTIYF. In nucleotides, the CDR3 is TGTGCCAGCTCACCGGGGGAAGCAAGCTCTGGAAACACCATATATTTT.

There are many counts of this clonotype. V usage is TRBV6-5 and J usage is TRBJ2-3; D is unresolved. The CDR3 loop spans 13 amino acids. Trimming stripped 5 bases from V and 6 bases from J, with 12 bases between. Germline CDR1 reads MNHEY; CDR2 reads SVGAGI. The CDR3: CASSPGFFDTQYF. The CDR3 DNA reads TGTGCCAGCAGTCCCGGATTCTTCGATACGCAGTATTTT.

J is TRBJ1-2 and V is TRBV5-1, with D perhaps TRBD1 (6 bases). Deletions cut 3 bases from V and 7 bases from J, with 7 bases between. The CDR3 contains 11 residues. Germline V gene sequence: CDR1 SGHRS, CDR2 YFSETQ. CDR3 sequence: CASSSGAGYTF. The CDR3, as DNA: TGCGCCAGCAGCTCAGGGGCTGGCTACACCTTC.

Many counts were recorded for this clonotype. The rearrangement joins TRBV4-2 to TRBJ2-1; D is unresolved. In germline, CDR1 is LGHNA, CDR2 YNFKEQ. The CDR3 loop spans 15 amino acids. V shed 0 bases and J shed 8 bases, with 14 bases lying between them. For the CDR3, the DNA is TGTGCCAGCAGCCAAGATTTGGGCGGCCTCGATGAGCAGTTCTTC. Its translation: CASSQDLGGLDEQFF.

This clonotype showed up just a few times. V is TRBV12-3 or TRBV12-4 and J is TRBJ2-7; D may be TRBD1 (5 bases). The CDR3 has 13 amino acids. V was pared by 3 bases and J by 7 bases, with 13 bases between. The DNA for the CDR3 is TGTGCCAGCAGTTTTAGGACGGACACGGAGCAGTACTTC. It is translated as CASSFRTDTEQYF.

This clonotype has only a few counts. The rearrangement joins TRBV4-1 to TRBJ2-1; tentatively, D is TRBD2 (5 bases). V was cut by 1 base and J by 9 bases, with 10 bases left in between. CDR1 and CDR2 (germline): MGHRA, YSYEKL. This CDR3 has 13 residues. The CDR3 DNA follows: TGCGCCAGCAGCCAAGGAGGGATCGGTGAGCAGTTCTTC. It is translated as CASSQGGIGEQFF.

Ten or more counts support this clonotype. The rearrangement joins TRBV6-5 to TRBJ2-7, with 12 bases fitting TRBD2. The CDR3 has 15 residues. The trim removed 6 bases at V and 3 bases at J, leaving 6 bases unmatched. Germline values: CDR1 MNHEY, CDR2 SVGAGI. The CDR3 coding sequence is TGTGCCAGCAGAACGACTAGCGGGAGCTACTACGAGCAGTACTTC. Translated, it gives CASRTTSGSYYEQYF.

The sample holds many counts of this clonotype. V is TRBV5-1 and J is TRBJ2-5, with D uncertain. Trimming pared 0 bases from V and 0 bases from J, leaving 6 bases between. Germline CDR1 reads SGHRS; CDR2 reads YFSETQ. The CDR3 loop spans 14 amino acids. This chain's CDR3 is CASSLAGNQETQYF. In nucleotides, the CDR3 is TGCGCCAGCAGCTTGGCTGGCAACCAAGAGACCCAGTACTTC. Combining the CDR3 with reference TRBV5-1 and TRBJ2-5 gives the whole variable domain KAGVTQTPRYLIKTRGQQVTLSCSPISGHRSVSWYQQTPGQGLQFLFEYFSETQRNKGNFPGRFSGRQFSNSRSEMNVSTLELGDSALYLCASSLAGNQETQYFGPGTRLLVL.

This clonotype occurred many times. This CDR3 is CASSLTGATGELFF. The CDR3 nucleotides read TGTGCCAGCAGCCTAACAGGGGCCACCGGGGAGCTGTTTTTT. The V gene is TRBV7-9, the J gene TRBJ2-2; 7 positions match TRBD1. The junction had 4 bases not matched to a gene; V was cut back by 5 bases and J by 4 bases. The CDR3 extends over 14 amino acids. CDR1 SEHNR and CDR2 FQNEAQ come from the germline V gene (reference sequence).

The rearrangement uses TRBV18 and TRBJ1-5; D gene uncertain. The ends were cut back, 2 bases at V and 7 bases at J, with 9 bases in the middle. The CDR3 runs 13 residues. Germline V CDR1 and CDR2: KGHSH, LQKENI. The CDR3 loop is CASSPNRVQPQHF. CDR3 nucleotides: TGTGCCAGCTCACCAAACAGAGTACAGCCCCAGCATTTT.

This clonotype was picked up many times. The chain has TRBV10-3 and TRBJ2-1; TRBD2 aligns across 7 bases. Germline V lookup: CDR1 ENHRY, CDR2 SYGVKD. V gave up 3 bases and J gave up 2 bases; unmatched junction bases: 4. This CDR3 has 15 amino acids. In nucleotides, the CDR3 is TGTGCCATCAGTGAACGGGAGGCCACCTACAATGAGCAGTTCTTC. Translated: CAISEREATYNEQFF.

This chain connects TRBV30 to TRBJ2-3; 7 positions match TRBD2. V lost 4 bases and J lost 4; bases outside the gene matches: 5. Germline loops: CDR1 GTSNPN, CDR2 SVGIG (reference sequence). This CDR3 is 13 amino acids long. The CDR3, as DNA: TGTGCCTGGAATGGCGGGAGCGCAGATACGCAGTATTTT. It encodes CAWNGGSADTQYF.

The chain carries TRBV3-1 and TRBJ1-2; 10 bases line up with TRBD1. Looked up from germline, CDR1 is LGHDT and CDR2 is YNNKEL (reference sequence). CDR3 length: 16 amino acids. V was clipped by 2 bases and J by 6 bases; unmatched bases: 9. DNA of the CDR3: TGTGCCAGCAGCCAACTACCGGGACAGGGGAGGGATGGCTACACCTTC. Its protein is CASSQLPGQGRDGYTF.

This clonotype showed up just a few times. The DNA for the CDR3 is TGTGCCAGCAGCTTGGACAGCAGTACCACTGAAGCTTTCTTT. This sequence encodes CASSLDSSTTEAFF. This chain connects TRBV5-4 to TRBJ1-1; no clear D gene. CDR1 and CDR2 from the germline V gene are SGHNT and YYREEE (reference sequence). The CDR3 consists of 14 residues. Trimming removed 0 bases at V and 4 bases at J, with 10 bases between.

This clonotype has at least ten counts. The gene calls are TRBV5-1 and TRBJ2-1; the D is unclear. The CDR3 is 14 amino acids. Trimming removed 1 base at V and 3 bases at J, with 8 bases between. CDR1 is SGHRS, CDR2 YFSETQ, per germline. The CDR3 coding sequence is TGCGCCAGCAGCTTGCCGAATATCTACAATGAGCAGTTCTTC. Translated: CASSLPNIYNEQFF.